This T cell receptor beta chain was retrieved from a study of CD8+CD57+ T cells in acquired aplastic anemia. Turning to the study itself: The mean DNA yield obtained from sorted CD4+ and CD8+ cells came to 3.2 ug. Read counts for CD4+ cells (from healthy donors) averaged approximately 11 million. The study, taken as a whole, reports: Between patients and controls, CD8+ Simpson's diversity did not vary significantly. Patients and controls had in common approximately 29 CD8+ CDR3 sequences.

Genomic DNA served as template for TCR beta VDJ and CDR3 profiling. Via MiXCR, TCRdb re-called the reads, giving one row per CDR3 protein. The table has approximately 50,000 distinct CDR3 sequences, about 78% seen once; the top ten hold roughly 34%. V was clipped by 6 bases and J by 7 bases; unmatched bases: 12. In germline, CDR1 is SNHLY, CDR2 FYNNEI. The CDR3 runs to 15 residues. Of note for this clonotype: The antigen is undetermined.

The chain couples TRBV2 to TRBJ1-5, with 7 bases identical to TRBD1. Sequencing was performed on sorted CD4+, CD8+, or CD8+CD57+ T cells (not recorded which) from PBMCs. This clonotype originated in a human donor in good health, serving as a control. CDR3 DNA: TGTGCCAGCAGGGGCCCTCGAGGGGGCCGGCAGCCCCAGCATTTT. Protein: CASRGPRGGRQPQHF.